The present entry profiles one T cell receptor beta chain with its context. This entry is derived from a study of T cell changes during pregnancy in multiple sclerosis. Sequencing used immunoSEQ multiplex PCR; TCRdb keeps in-frame clones, though not all of them. The sample includes 100,000 to 150,000 clones, under 95% of them seen just once. The CDR3 extends over 16 amino acids. V gave up 2 bases and J gave up 1 base, with 12 bases separating them. CDR1 is ENHRY, CDR2 SYGVKD, per germline. This TCR was recovered from a female donor with multiple sclerosis, enrolled in a pregnancy study. This specimen consisted of peripheral blood, obtained before pregnancy. V and J are TRBV10-3 and TRBJ1-3, with D possibly matching TRBD1 (5 bases). The CDR3 region has the DNA TGTGCCATCAGTGAGGCGCAGGGACTGTCTGGAAACACCATATATTTT. The encoded protein is CAISEAQGLSGNTIYF.